The rows below give T cell receptor beta chains drawn from one sample of a study of shared clonotypes between healthy human individuals. Libraries were prepared by immunoSEQ multiplex PCR; TCRdb keeps only in-frame clonotypes and omits some of them. The data hold nearly 1,000,000 clones, with roughly 72% observed a single time. Sequenced sample: memory CD4+ T cells sorted from blood. These receptors all stem from a man between 18 and 29 years old in good health. Both conserved end residues are part of each CDR3. The order of the fields is D gene, clone size, V gene, J gene, CDR3 DNA, CDR3 protein. A D gene is named only where the DNA matches it firmly. Clone size is shown for a subset of rows, as once, few, many or a class of expanded clone.

.	.	TRBV5-1	TRBJ1-1	TGCGCCAGCTCTTCGGACAGCCGCCGGGAAGCTTTCTTT	CASSSDSRREAFF
.	.	TRBV23-1	TRBJ2-7	TGCGCCAGATATTCTAACGAACGGCCTTTGAGCTCCTACGAGCAGTACTTC	CARYSNERPLSSYEQYF
TRBD1	.	TRBV27	TRBJ2-1	TGTGCCAGCAGGCAGCACGGGACAGTAGAGCAGTTCTTC	CASRQHGTVEQFF
TRBD2	.	TRBV5-4	TRBJ2-1	TGTGCCAGCAGCACAGGGAGTAGCGGGAGGGCCCGAAGCAATGAGCAGTTCTTC	CASSTGSSGRARSNEQFF
TRBD2	.	TRBV5-1	TRBJ2-1	TGCGCCAGCAGCTTTTTAGCGGGCAACTCCTACAATGAGCAGTTCTTC	CASSFLAGNSYNEQFF
TRBD1	.	TRBV27	TRBJ2-7	TGTGCCAGCAGTTTCACAGGGGGCGGAATTTACGAGCAGTACTTC	CASSFTGGGIYEQYF
.	.	TRBV12-5	TRBJ2-1	TGTGCTAGTGGGGTTTACAATGAGCAGTTCTTC	CASGVYNEQFF
.	.	TRBV6-6	TRBJ2-5	TGTGCCAGCAGGGGGAGACTGCCAGCTTCTCAAGAGACCCAGTACTTC	CASRGRLPASQETQYF
.	.	TRBV7-2	TRBJ2-7	TGTGCCAGCAGCTCGTCCGGGAAGACAAACTACGAGCAGTACTTC	CASSSSGKTNYEQYF
.	once	TRBV20-1	TRBJ1-1	TGCAGTGCTTACACTAGGACTGAAGCTTTCTTT	CSAYTRTEAFF
TRBD1	.	TRBV30	TRBJ1-1	TGTGCCTGGAGCCAACAGGGGGCTGGCACTGAAGCTTTCTTT	CAWSQQGAGTEAFF
.	.	TRBV29-1	TRBJ1-4	TGCAGCGTTTCGAGGGGGGATGAAAAACTGTTTTTT	CSVSRGDEKLFF
TRBD2	.	TRBV2	TRBJ2-3	TGTGCCAGCGTGAATGCGGGGGTTGGCACAGATACGCAGTATTTT	CASVNAGVGTDTQYF
TRBD2	once	TRBV15	TRBJ2-2	TGTGCCACCAGCAGAGATATCACTAGCGCGGGAGGCACCGGGGAGCTGTTTTTT	CATSRDITSAGGTGELFF
.	once	TRBV7-9	TRBJ1-2	TGTGCCAGCAGCCTTAGTGGGGTGGGTGGCTACACCTTC	CASSLSGVGGYTF
.	.	TRBV2	TRBJ2-2	TGTGCCAGCAGTGAGCGGGGAGCCAGGAACACCGGGGAGCTGTTTTTT	CASSERGARNTGELFF
.	.	TRBV9	TRBJ2-3	TGTGCCAGCAGCGTAGACACGGGAGCAGATACGCAGTATTTT	CASSVDTGADTQYF
.	.	TRBV28	TRBJ1-3	TGTGCCAGCAGTAACTCTGGAAACACCATATATTTT	CASSNSGNTIYF
TRBD1	.	TRBV6-5	TRBJ2-5	TGTGCCAGCAGCTGGGGACAGGGGGTTGGAGAGACCCAGTACTTC	CASSWGQGVGETQYF
.	.	TRBV6-6	TRBJ1-1	TGTGCCAGCAGACGATCAGGGAACACTGAAGCTTTCTTT	CASRRSGNTEAFF
.	.	TRBV30	TRBJ1-1	TGTGCCTGGAAGGACAGTCTCAGTGAAGCTTTCTTT	CAWKDSLSEAFF
TRBD1	.	TRBV28	TRBJ1-4	TGTGCCAGCAACGAGGACAGGGGAACTAATGAAAAACTGTTTTTT	CASNEDRGTNEKLFF
TRBD2	.	TRBV5-6	TRBJ2-3	TGTGCCAGCAGCTTAACAGCGGGGGGGCCAGATACGCAGTATTTT	CASSLTAGGPDTQYF
.	.	TRBV10-2	TRBJ2-1	TGCGCCAGCAGGGAGTCGGGACTCACGAATGAGCAGTTCTTC	CASRESGLTNEQFF
TRBD1	once	TRBV6-1	TRBJ1-2	TGTGCCAGCACTCTTCAGGGGGGCGCTTATGGCTACACCTTC	CASTLQGGAYGYTF
TRBD2	.	TRBV5-1	TRBJ2-3	TGCGCCAGCAGCTCGACTAGCGGGGGAGATACGCAGTATTTT	CASSSTSGGDTQYF
.	.	TRBV27	TRBJ2-5	TGTGCCAGCAGTCGCCGAGGGGGAGAGACCCAGTACTTC	CASSRRGGETQYF
.	.	TRBV7-8	TRBJ2-5	TGTGCCAGCAGCTTTGGGGCCTCCCAGTACTTC	CASSFGASQYF
.	.	TRBV9	TRBJ1-4	TGTGCCAGCAGCGCCCGGACCAGGGATGAAAAACTGTTTTTT	CASSARTRDEKLFF
TRBD2	.	TRBV10-3	TRBJ2-5	TGTGCCACCAAGAGGACTAGCGGACTTGGGGGAGAGACCCAGTACTTC	CATKRTSGLGGETQYF